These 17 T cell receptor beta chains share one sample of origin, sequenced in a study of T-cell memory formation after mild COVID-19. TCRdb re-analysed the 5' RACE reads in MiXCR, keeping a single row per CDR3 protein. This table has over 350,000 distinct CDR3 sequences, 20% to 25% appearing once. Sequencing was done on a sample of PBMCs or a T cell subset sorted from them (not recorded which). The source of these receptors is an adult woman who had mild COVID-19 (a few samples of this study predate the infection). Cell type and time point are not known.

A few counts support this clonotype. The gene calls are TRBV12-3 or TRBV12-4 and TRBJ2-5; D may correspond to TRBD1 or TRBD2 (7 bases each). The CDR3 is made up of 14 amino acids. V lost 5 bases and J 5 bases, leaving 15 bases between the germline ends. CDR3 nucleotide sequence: TGTGCCAGCAGTCCCAGGGGGGGGGAGGAGACCCAGTACTTC. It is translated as CASSPRGGEETQYF.

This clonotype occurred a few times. The CDR3 bases are TGCGCCAGCAGCGGGGGACTAGCGGGAGGCCCACGCTCCTACGAGCAGTACTTC. Translation: CASSGGLAGGPRSYEQYF. This chain links TRBV5-1 with TRBJ2-7, with TRBD2 matching over 15 bases. CDR3 length: 18 residues. V lost 4 bases to trimming and J lost 0 bases; unmatched junction nucleotides: 8. CDR1 is SGHRS and CDR2 is YFSETQ in the germline V gene.

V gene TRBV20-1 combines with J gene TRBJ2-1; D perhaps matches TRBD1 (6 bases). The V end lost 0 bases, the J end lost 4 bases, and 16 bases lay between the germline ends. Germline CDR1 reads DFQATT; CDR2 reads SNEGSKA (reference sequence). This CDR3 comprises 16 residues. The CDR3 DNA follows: TGCAGTGCTAGAGATGTGGGGGCCTGGGGATACAATGAGCAGTTCTTC. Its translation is CSARDVGAWGYNEQFF.

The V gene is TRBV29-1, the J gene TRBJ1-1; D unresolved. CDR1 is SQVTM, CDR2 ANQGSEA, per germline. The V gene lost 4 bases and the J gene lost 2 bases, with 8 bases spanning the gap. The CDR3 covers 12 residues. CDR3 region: CSVVGRNTEAFF. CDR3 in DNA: TGCAGCGTTGTTGGCCGAAACACTGAAGCTTTCTTT.

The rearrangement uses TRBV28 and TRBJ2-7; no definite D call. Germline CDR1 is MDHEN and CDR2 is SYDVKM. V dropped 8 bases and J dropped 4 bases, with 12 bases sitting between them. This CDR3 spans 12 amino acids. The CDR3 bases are TGTGCCAGCGGCCCCCTTGGATACGAGCAGTACTTC. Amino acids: CASGPLGYEQYF.

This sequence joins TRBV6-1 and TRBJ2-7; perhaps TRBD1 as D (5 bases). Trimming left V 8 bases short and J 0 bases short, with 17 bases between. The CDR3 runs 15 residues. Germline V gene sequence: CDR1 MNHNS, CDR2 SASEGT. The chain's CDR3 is CASHGGARDSYEQYF. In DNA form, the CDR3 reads TGTGCCAGCCACGGTGGGGCCAGGGACTCCTACGAGCAGTACTTC.

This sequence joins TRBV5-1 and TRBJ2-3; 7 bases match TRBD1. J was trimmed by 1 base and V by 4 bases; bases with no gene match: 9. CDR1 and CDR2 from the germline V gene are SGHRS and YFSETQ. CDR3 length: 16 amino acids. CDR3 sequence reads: CASSPDRVQRTDTQYF. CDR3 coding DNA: TGCGCCAGCAGCCCTGACAGGGTTCAACGCACAGATACGCAGTATTTT.

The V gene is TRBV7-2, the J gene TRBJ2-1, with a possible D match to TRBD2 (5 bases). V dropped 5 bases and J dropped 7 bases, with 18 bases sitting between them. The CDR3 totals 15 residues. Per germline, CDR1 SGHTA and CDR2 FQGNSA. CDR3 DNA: TGTGCCAGCAGCCTTGGGCCCAGAGGAGGAAATGAGCAGTTCTTC. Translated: CASSLGPRGGNEQFF.

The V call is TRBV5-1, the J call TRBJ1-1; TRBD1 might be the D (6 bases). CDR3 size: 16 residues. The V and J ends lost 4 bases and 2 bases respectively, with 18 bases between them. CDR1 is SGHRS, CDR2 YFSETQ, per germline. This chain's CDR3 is CASSLGGTLTNTEAFF. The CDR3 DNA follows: TGCGCCAGCAGCCTTGGGGGGACACTTACTAACACTGAAGCTTTCTTT.

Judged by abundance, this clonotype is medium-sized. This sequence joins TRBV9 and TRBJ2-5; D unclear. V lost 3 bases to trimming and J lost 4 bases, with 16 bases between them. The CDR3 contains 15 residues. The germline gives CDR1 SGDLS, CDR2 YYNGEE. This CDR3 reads CASSAFFGVLETQYF. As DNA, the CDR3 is TGTGCCAGCAGCGCCTTTTTCGGCGTCCTAGAGACCCAGTACTTC. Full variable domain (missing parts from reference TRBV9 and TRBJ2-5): DSGVTQTPKHLITATGQRVTLRCSPRSGDLSVYWYQQSLDQGLQFLIQYYNGEERAKGNILERFSAQQFPDLHSELNLSSLELGDSALYFCASSAFFGVLETQYFGPGTRLLVL.

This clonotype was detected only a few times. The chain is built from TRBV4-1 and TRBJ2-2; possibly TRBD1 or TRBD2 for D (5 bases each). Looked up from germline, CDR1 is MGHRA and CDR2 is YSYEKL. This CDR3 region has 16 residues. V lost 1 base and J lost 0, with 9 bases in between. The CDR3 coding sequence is TGCGCCAGCAGCCAAGTGTGGGACGCGAACACCGGGGAGCTGTTTTTT. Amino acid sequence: CASSQVWDANTGELFF.

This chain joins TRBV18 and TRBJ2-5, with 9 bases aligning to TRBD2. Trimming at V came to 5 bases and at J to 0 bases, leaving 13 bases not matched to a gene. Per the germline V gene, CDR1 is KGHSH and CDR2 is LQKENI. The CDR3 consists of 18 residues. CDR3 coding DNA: TGTGCCAGCTCATCCGTCCCCACTAGCGGGCAGTACCAAGAGACCCAGTACTTC. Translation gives CASSSVPTSGQYQETQYF.

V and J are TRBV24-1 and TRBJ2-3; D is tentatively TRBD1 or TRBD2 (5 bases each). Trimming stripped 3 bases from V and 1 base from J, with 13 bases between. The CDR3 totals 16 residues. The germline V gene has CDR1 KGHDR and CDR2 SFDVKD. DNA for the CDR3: TGTGCCACCAGTGATGAGCGAGGGGCCCGCACAGATACGCAGTATTTT. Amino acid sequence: CATSDERGARTDTQYF.

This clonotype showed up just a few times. As DNA, the CDR3 is TGCAGCGTTGCAACGGGGACTAGCGGGAGAAGCTCCTACGAGCAGTACTTC. Translation gives CSVATGTSGRSSYEQYF. This chain connects TRBV29-1 to TRBJ2-7; 14 bases line up with TRBD2. The germline V gene encodes CDR1 SQVTM and CDR2 ANQGSEA. The V and J ends lost 4 bases and 0 bases, in that order; junction bases with no gene match: 8. The CDR3 totals 17 residues.

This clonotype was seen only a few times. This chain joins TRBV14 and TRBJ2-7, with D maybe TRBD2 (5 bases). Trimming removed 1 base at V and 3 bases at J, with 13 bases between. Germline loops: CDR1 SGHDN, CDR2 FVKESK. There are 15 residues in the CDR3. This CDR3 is CASSQGRTAVYEQYF. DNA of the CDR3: TGTGCCAGCAGCCAAGGGAGGACGGCGGTCTACGAGCAGTACTTC.

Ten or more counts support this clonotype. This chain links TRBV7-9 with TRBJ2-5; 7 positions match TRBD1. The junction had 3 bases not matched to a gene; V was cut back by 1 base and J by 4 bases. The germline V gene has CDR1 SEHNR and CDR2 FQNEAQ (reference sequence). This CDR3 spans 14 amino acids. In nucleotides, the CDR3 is TGTGCCAGCAGCTTAGTGACAGGGACAGAGACCCAGTACTTC. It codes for CASSLVTGTETQYF. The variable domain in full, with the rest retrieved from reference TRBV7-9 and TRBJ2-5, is DTGVSQNPRHKITKRGQNVTFRCDPISEHNRLYWYRQTLGQGPEFLTYFQNEAQLEKSRLLSDRFSAERPKGSFSTLEIQRTEQGDSAMYLCASSLVTGTETQYFGPGTRLLVL.

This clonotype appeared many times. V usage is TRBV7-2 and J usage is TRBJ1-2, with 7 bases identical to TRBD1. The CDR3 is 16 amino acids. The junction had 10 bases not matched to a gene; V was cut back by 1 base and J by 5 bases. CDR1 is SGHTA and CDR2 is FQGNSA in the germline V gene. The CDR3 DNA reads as TGTGCCAGCAGCTTAGTTTCAGGGGGAGCGGATTATGGCTACACCTTC. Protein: CASSLVSGGADYGYTF.